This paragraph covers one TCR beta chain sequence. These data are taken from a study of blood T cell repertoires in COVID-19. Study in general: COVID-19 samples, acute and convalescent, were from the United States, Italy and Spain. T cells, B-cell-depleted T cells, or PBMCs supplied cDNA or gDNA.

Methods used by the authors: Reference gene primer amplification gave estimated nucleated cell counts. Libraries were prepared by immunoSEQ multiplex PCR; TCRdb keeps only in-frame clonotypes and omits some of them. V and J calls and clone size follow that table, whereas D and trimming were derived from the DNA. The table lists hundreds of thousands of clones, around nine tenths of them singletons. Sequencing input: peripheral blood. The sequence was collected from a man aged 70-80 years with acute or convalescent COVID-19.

CDR3 coding DNA: TGCAGTGCTATTGAGGGGAGCCTTCCGCCCCAGCATTTT. This codes for CSAIEGSLPPQHF. The chain has TRBV20-1 and TRBJ1-5; D is possibly TRBD1 (5 bases). Germline V gene lookup returns CDR1 DFQATT and CDR2 SNEGSKA (reference sequence). This CDR3 has 13 residues. Trimming removed 4 bases at V and 9 bases at J, with 16 bases between.